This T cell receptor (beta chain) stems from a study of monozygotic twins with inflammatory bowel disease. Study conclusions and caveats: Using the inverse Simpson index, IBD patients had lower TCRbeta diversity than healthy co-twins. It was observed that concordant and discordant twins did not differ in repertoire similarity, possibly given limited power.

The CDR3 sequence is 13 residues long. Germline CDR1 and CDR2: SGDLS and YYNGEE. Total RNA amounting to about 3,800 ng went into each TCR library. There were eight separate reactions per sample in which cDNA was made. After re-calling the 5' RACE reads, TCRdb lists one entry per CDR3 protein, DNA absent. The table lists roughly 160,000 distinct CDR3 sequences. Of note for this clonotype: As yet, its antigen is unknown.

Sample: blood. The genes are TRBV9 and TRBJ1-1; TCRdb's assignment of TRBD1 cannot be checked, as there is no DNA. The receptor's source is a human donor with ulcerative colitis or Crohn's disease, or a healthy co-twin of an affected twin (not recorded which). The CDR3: CASSAPGAAEAFF.